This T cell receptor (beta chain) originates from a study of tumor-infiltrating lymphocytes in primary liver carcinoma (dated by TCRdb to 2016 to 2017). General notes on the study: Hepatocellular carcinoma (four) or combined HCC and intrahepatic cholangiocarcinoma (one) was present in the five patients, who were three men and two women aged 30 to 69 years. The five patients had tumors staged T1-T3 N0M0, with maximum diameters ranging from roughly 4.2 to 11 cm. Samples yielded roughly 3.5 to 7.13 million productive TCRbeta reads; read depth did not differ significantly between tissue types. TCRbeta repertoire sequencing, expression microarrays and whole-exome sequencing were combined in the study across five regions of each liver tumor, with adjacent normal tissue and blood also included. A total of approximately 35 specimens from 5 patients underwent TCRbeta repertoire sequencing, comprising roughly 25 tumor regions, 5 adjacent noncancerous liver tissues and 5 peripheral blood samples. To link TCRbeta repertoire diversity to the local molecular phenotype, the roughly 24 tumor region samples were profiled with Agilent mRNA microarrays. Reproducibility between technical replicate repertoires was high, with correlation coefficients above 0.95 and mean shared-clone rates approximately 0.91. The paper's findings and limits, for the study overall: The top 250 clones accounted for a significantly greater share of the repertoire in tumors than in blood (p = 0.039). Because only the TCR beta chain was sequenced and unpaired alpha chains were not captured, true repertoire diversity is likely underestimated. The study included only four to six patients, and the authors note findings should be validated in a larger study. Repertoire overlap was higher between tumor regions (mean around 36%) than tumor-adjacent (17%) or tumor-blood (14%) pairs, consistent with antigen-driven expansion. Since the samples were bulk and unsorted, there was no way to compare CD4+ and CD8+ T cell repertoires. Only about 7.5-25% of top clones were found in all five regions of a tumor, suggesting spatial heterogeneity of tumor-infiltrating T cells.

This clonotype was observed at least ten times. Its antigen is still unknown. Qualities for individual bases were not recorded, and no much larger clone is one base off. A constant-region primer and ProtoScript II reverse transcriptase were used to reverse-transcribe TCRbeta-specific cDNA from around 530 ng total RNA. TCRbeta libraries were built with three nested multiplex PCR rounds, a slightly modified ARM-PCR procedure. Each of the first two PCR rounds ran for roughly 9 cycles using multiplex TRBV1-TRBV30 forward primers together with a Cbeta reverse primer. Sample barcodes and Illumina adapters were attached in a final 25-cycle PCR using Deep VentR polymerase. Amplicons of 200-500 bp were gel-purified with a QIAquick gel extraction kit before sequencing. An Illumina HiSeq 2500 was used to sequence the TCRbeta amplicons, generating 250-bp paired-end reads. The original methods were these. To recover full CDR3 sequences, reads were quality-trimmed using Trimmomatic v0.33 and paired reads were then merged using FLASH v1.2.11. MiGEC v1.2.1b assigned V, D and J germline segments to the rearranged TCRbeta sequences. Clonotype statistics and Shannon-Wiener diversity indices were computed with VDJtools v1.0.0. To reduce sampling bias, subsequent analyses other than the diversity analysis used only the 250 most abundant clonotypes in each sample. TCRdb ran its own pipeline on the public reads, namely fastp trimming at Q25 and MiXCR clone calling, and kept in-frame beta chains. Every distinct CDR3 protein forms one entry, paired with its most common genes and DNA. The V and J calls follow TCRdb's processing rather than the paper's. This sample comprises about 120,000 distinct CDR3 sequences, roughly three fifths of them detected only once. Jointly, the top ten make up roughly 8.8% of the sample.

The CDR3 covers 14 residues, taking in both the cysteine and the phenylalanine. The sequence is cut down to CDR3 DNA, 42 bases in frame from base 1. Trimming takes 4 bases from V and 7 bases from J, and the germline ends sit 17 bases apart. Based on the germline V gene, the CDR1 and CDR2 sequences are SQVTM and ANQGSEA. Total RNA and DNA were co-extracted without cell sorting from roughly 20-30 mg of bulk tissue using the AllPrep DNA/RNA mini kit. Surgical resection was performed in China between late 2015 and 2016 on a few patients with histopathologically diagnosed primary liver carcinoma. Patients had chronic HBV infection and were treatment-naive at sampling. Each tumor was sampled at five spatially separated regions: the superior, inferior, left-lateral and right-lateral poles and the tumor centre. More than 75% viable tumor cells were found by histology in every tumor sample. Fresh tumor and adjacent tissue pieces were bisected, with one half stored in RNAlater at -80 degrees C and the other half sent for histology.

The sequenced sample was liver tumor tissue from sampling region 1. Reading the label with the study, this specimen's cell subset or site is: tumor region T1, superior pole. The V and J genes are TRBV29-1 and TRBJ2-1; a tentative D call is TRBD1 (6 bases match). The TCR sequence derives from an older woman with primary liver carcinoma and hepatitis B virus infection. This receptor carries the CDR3 CSVGGQIPRNEQFF. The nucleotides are TGCAGCGTTGGAGGACAGATACCTCGGAATGAGCAGTTCTTC.